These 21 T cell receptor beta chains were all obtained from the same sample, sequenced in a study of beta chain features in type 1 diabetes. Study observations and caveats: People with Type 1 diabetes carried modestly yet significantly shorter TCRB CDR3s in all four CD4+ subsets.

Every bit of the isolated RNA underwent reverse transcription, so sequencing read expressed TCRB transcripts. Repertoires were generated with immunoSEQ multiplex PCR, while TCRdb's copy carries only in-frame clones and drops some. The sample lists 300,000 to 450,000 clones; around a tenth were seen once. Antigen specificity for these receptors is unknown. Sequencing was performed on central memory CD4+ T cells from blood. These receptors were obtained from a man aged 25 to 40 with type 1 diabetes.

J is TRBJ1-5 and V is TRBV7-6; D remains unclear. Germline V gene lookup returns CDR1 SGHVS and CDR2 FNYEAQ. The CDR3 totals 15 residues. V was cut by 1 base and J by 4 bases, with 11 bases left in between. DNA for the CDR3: TGTGCCAGCAGCTTAGGAGCGAACGGGAATCAGCCCCAGCATTTT. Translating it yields CASSLGANGNQPQHF.

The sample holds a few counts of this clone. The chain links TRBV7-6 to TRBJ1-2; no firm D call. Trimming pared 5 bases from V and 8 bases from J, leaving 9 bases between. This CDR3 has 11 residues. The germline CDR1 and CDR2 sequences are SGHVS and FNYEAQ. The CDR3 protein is CASSPTKGYTF. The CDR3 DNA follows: TGTGCCAGCAGCCCCACGAAGGGCTACACCTTC.

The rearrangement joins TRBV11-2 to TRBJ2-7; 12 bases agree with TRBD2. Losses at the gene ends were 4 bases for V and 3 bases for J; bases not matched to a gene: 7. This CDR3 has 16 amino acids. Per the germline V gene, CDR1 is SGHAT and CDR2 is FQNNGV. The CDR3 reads CASSSGTSGSYYEQYF. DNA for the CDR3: TGTGCCAGCAGCTCTGGGACTAGCGGGTCCTACTACGAGCAGTACTTC.

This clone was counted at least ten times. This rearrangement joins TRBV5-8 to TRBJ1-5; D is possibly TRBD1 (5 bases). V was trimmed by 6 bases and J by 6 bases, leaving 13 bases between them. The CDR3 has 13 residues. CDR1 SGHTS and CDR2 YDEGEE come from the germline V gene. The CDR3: CASTRQLLQPQHF. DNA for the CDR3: TGTGCCAGCACAAGACAGTTACTTCAGCCCCAGCATTTT.

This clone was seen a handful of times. The CDR3 DNA follows: TGCAGTGTTTGGAGAACAGGGAGGGGGTACTTC. Translation: CSVWRTGRGYF. The rearrangement joins TRBV20-1 to TRBJ2-5; D may be TRBD2 (7 bases). CDR3 length equals 11 residues. Trimming pared 7 bases from V and 13 bases from J, leaving 19 bases between. Germline V gene sequence: CDR1 DFQATT, CDR2 SNEGSKA (reference sequence).

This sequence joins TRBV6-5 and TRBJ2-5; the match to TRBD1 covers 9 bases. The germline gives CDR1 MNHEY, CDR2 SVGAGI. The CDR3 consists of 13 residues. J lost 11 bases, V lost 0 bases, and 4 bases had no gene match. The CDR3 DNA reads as TGTGCCAGCAGTTACTCGAGACAGGGGGAGCAGTACTTC. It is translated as CASSYSRQGEQYF.

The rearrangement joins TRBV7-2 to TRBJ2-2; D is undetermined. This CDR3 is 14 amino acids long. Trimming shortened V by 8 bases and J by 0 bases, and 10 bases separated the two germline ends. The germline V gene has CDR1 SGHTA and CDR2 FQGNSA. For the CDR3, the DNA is TGTGCCAGCGAACGGTTCGCGAACACCGGGGAGCTGTTTTTT. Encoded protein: CASERFANTGELFF.

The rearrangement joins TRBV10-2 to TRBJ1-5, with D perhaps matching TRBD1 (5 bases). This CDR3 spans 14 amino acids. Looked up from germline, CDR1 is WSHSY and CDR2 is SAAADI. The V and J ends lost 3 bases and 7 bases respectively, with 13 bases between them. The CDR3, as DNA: TGCGCCAGCAGTGAACCGGGGCCCAGCCAGCCCCAGCATTTT. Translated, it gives CASSEPGPSQPQHF.

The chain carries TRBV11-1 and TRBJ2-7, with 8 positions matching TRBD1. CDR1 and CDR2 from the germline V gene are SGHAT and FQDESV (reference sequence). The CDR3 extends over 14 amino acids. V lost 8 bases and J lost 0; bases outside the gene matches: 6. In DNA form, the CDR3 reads TGTGCCAGCGGCAGGGGGCCGAGCTCCTACGAGCAGTACTTC. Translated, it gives CASGRGPSSYEQYF.

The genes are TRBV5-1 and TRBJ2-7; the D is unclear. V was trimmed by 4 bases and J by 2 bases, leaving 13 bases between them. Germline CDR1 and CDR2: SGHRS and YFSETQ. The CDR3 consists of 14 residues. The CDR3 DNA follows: TGCGCCAGCAGCGAGGACCGATTTCCCTACGAGCAGTACTTC. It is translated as CASSEDRFPYEQYF.

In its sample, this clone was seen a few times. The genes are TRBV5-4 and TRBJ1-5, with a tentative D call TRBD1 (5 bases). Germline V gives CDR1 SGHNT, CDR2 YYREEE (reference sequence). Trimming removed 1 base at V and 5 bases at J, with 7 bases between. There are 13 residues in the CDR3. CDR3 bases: TGTGCCAGCAGCTTGTCCAGGGATCAGCCCCAGCATTTT. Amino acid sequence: CASSLSRDQPQHF.

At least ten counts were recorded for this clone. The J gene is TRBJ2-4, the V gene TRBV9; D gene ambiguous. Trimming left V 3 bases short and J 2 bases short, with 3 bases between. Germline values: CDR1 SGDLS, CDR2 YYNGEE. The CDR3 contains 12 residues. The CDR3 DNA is TGTGCCAGCAGCGGATCCAAAAACATTCAGTACTTC. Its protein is CASSGSKNIQYF.

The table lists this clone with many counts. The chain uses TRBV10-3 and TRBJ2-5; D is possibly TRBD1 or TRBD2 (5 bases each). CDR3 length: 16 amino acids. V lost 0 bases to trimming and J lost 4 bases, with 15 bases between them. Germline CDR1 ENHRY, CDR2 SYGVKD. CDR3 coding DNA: TGTGCCATCAGTGAGTCAAGCGGCTCGGGGCGAGAGACCCAGTACTTC. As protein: CAISESSGSGRETQYF.

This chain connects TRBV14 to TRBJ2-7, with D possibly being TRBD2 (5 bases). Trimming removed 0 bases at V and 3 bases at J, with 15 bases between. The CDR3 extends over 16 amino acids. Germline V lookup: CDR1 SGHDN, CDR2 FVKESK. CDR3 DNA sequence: TGTGCCAGCAGCCAAGATTTGGGAGAGGGCAGCTACGAGCAGTACTTC. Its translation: CASSQDLGEGSYEQYF. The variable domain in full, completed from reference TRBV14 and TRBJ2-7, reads EAGVTQFPSHSVIEKGQTVTLRCDPISGHDNLYWYRRVMGKEIKFLLHFVKESKQDESGMPNNRFLAERTGGTYSTLKVQPAELEDSGVYFCASSQDLGEGSYEQYFGPGTRLTVT.

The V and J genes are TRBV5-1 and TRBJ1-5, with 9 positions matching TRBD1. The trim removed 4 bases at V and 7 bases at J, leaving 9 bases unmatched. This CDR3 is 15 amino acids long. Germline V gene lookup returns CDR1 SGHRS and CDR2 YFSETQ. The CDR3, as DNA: TGCGCCAGCAGCATTACAGGGGGCTGGAGGCAGCCCCAGCATTTT. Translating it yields CASSITGGWRQPQHF.

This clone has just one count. The CDR3 loop reads CASSEGSGRTNEQFF. DNA of the CDR3: TGTGCCAGCAGTGAAGGTAGCGGGAGAACGAATGAGCAGTTCTTC. The chain joins TRBV6-4 to TRBJ2-1, with 9 bases that match TRBD2. With V trimmed by 3 bases and J by 7 bases, 7 bases remained unmatched. This CDR3 is built from 15 residues. CDR1 is MRHNA, CDR2 SNTAGT, per germline.

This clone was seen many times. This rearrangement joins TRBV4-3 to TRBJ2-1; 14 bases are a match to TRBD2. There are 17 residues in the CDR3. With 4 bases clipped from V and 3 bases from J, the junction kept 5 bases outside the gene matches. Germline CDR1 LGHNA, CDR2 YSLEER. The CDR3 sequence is CASSRRLAGGDYNEQFF. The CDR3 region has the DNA TGCGCCAGCAGCCGCAGACTAGCGGGGGGGGACTACAATGAGCAGTTCTTC.

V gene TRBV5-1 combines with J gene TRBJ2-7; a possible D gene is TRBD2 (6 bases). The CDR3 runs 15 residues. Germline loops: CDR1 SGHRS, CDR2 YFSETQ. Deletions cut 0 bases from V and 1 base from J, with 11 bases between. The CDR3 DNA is TGCGCCAGCAGCTTGGTTGCGGGATCATCCTACGAGCAGTACTTC. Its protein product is CASSLVAGSSYEQYF.

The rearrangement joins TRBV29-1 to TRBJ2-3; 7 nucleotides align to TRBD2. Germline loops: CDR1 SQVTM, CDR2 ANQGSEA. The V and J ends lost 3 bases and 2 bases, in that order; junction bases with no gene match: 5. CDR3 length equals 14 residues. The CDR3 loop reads CSVEPSGNTDTQYF. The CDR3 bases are TGCAGCGTTGAGCCTAGCGGAAACACAGATACGCAGTATTTT.

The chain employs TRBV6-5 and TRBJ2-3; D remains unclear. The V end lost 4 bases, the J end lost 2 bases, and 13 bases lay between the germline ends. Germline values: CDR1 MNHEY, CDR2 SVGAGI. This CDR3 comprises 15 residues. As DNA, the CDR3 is TGTGCCAGCAGTTCCTATAGTGCAACCACAGATACGCAGTATTTT. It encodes CASSSYSATTDTQYF.

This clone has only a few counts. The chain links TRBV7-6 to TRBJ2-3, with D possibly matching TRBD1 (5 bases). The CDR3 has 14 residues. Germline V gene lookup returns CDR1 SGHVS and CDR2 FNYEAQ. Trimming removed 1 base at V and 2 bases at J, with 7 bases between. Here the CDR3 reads CASSLGQNTDTQYF. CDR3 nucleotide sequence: TGTGCCAGCAGCTTAGGACAGAACACAGATACGCAGTATTTT.